This T cell receptor beta chain was recorded in a study of T-cell memory formation after mild COVID-19. The CDR3 spans 13 residues. Per germline, CDR1 MNHEY and CDR2 SMNVEV (reference sequence). V lost 4 bases, J lost 4 bases, and 10 bases lay in between. TCRdb ran MiXCR on the 5' RACE reads and lists one entry per CDR3 protein. This repertoire shows 410,000 or so distinct CDR3 sequences, about a quarter found once; its top ten account for around 13%. This clonotype was sampled from an adult woman who had mild COVID-19 (a few samples of this study predate the infection). Cell type and time point are not known. The sample comprised PBMCs or a T cell subset sorted from them (not recorded which). V usage is TRBV27 and J usage is TRBJ1-2; D gene unclear. CDR3 DNA sequence: TGTGCCAGCAGTTACGGTACAAGCTATGGCTACACCTTC. It translates to CASSYGTSYGYTF.